A selection of T cell receptor beta chains follows, all from one sample in a study of identical twins. TCRdb processed the 5' RACE reads anew with MiXCR; each CDR3 protein has one entry. The data contain just under 650,000 distinct CDR3 sequences, just over 7% of them singletons. These same data were also listed under a study on yellow fever vaccine responses in identical twins.

The sample taken for sequencing was PBMCs. The receptor set was obtained from a woman younger than 35 in good health. CDR3s include the opening cysteine and the closing phenylalanine or tryptophan. The D gene is left open where the match is weak. Clone size is stated in some rows and not others, as once, few, many or a class when expanded.

D gene: -; V gene: TRBV2; clone size: many; J gene: TRBJ1-2; CDR3 protein: CASITRVQQPNYGYTF; CDR3 DNA: TGTGCCAGCATCACTAGGGTCCAGCAACCTAACTATGGCTACACCTTC
D gene: -; V gene: TRBV5-6; clone size: many; J gene: TRBJ1-4; CDR3 protein: CASSRTSLNEKLFF; CDR3 DNA: TGTGCCAGCAGCCGTACTAGCCTTAATGAAAAACTGTTTTTT
D gene: -; V gene: TRBV9; clone size: few; J gene: TRBJ1-3; CDR3 protein: CASSVGLWGATGNTIYF; CDR3 DNA: TGTGCCAGCAGCGTAGGTTTATGGGGGGCGACTGGAAACACCATATATTTT
D gene: -; V gene: TRBV6-5; clone size: many; J gene: TRBJ1-1; CDR3 protein: CASSFGNEAFF; CDR3 DNA: TGTGCCAGCAGTTTCGGGAATGAAGCTTTCTTT
D gene: -; V gene: TRBV28; clone size: few; J gene: TRBJ2-1; CDR3 protein: CAITSTISSYNEQFF; CDR3 DNA: TGTGCCATCACAAGTACCATTAGCTCCTACAATGAGCAGTTCTTC
D gene: -; V gene: TRBV29-1; clone size: -; J gene: TRBJ2-1; CDR3 protein: CSVSPEHNEQFF; CDR3 DNA: TGCAGCGTTAGTCCAGAACACAATGAGCAGTTCTTC
D gene: -; V gene: TRBV4-1; clone size: many; J gene: TRBJ1-2; CDR3 protein: CASSHPTGTSDGYTF; CDR3 DNA: TGCGCCAGCAGCCACCCAACCGGGACAAGCGATGGCTACACCTTC
D gene: -; V gene: TRBV9; clone size: few; J gene: TRBJ1-1; CDR3 protein: CASSVRVNTEAFF; CDR3 DNA: TGTGCCAGCAGCGTCAGGGTGAACACTGAAGCTTTCTTT
D gene: -; V gene: TRBV6-5; clone size: few; J gene: TRBJ1-1; CDR3 protein: CASSYTSRGGTEAFF; CDR3 DNA: TGTGCCAGCAGTTACACCTCTCGGGGGGGCACTGAAGCTTTCTTT
D gene: TRBD1; V gene: TRBV12-3/TRBV12-4; clone size: few; J gene: TRBJ1-5; CDR3 protein: CASSSGQGAPLSNQPQHF; CDR3 DNA: TGTGCCAGCAGTTCAGGACAGGGCGCCCCCTTGAGCAATCAGCCCCAGCATTTT
D gene: -; V gene: TRBV11-2; clone size: few; J gene: TRBJ2-1; CDR3 protein: CASSLERRHEQFF; CDR3 DNA: TGTGCCAGCAGCTTAGAGCGGAGGCATGAGCAGTTCTTC
D gene: -; V gene: TRBV12-3/TRBV12-4; clone size: few; J gene: TRBJ1-2; CDR3 protein: CASSSGRIYGYTF; CDR3 DNA: TGTGCCAGCAGTTCGGGTCGGATCTATGGCTACACCTTC
D gene: TRBD1; V gene: TRBV9; clone size: -; J gene: TRBJ2-5; CDR3 protein: CASSQTGVGETQYF; CDR3 DNA: TGTGCCAGCAGCCAAACAGGGGTTGGAGAGACCCAGTACTTC
D gene: -; V gene: TRBV5-1; clone size: many; J gene: TRBJ1-5; CDR3 protein: CASSLEGPSNQPQHF; CDR3 DNA: TGCGCCAGCAGCTTGGAGGGGCCTAGCAATCAGCCCCAGCATTTT
D gene: TRBD2; V gene: TRBV6-2/TRBV6-3; clone size: few; J gene: TRBJ2-3; CDR3 protein: CASSYSTSVMTDTQYF; CDR3 DNA: TGTGCCAGCAGTTACTCGACTAGCGTTATGACAGATACGCAGTATTTT
D gene: -; V gene: TRBV6-2/TRBV6-3; clone size: -; J gene: TRBJ1-4; CDR3 protein: CASKLQENEKLFF; CDR3 DNA: TGTGCCAGCAAATTACAGGAGAATGAAAAACTGTTTTTT
D gene: TRBD2; V gene: TRBV10-3; clone size: many; J gene: TRBJ2-1; CDR3 protein: CAISDYFPGTSGNNEQFF; CDR3 DNA: TGTGCCATCAGTGATTATTTTCCCGGGACTAGCGGGAACAATGAGCAGTTCTTC
D gene: TRBD2; V gene: TRBV13; clone size: few; J gene: TRBJ2-3; CDR3 protein: CASSFRTSGRTDTQYF; CDR3 DNA: TGTGCCAGCAGCTTTAGGACTAGCGGCCGCACAGATACGCAGTATTTT
D gene: -; V gene: TRBV10-3; clone size: many; J gene: TRBJ2-1; CDR3 protein: CAISESGRLPSYNEQFF; CDR3 DNA: TGTGCCATCAGTGAGTCGGGACGCTTACCCTCCTACAATGAGCAGTTCTTC
D gene: -; V gene: TRBV28; clone size: few; J gene: TRBJ2-1; CDR3 protein: CASTGDEQFF; CDR3 DNA: TGTGCCAGCACTGGGGATGAGCAGTTCTTC
D gene: -; V gene: TRBV10-3; clone size: many; J gene: TRBJ2-1; CDR3 protein: CAISGGTRHYNEQFF; CDR3 DNA: TGTGCCATCAGTGGGGGGACCAGACATTACAATGAGCAGTTCTTC
D gene: TRBD2; V gene: TRBV4-2; clone size: -; J gene: TRBJ2-7; CDR3 protein: CASSHLLAGGPSYEQYF; CDR3 DNA: TGTGCCAGCAGCCATCTCCTAGCGGGAGGCCCCTCCTACGAGCAGTACTTC